Listed here are 31 T cell receptor beta chains from one sample, sequenced in a study of spatial heterogeneity in lung cancer. One entry per CDR3 protein results from TCRdb running MiXCR on the 5' RACE reads. The sample has 13,000 or so distinct CDR3 sequences, around 5.8% seen once. Noted time point: sample taken at primary tumor resection. No antigen has been assigned to these receptors. Overall study findings and caveats: One measure, the expanded intratumoral alpha and beta TCR count, tracked tumor mutation counts.

This material consisted of lung tumor tissue, taken at surgery. The receptors come from a female donor with early-stage non-small cell lung cancer.

The sample holds many counts of this clonotype. This chain's CDR3 is CATQTGEGRGYTF. In DNA form, the CDR3 reads TGTGCCACCCAAACAGGGGAGGGTAGAGGCTACACCTTC. The gene calls are TRBV7-9 and TRBJ1-2, with 7 bases aligning to TRBD1. The CDR3 is made up of 13 amino acids. V shed 10 bases, J shed 8 bases, and the junction held 13 bases outside the gene matches. CDR1 and CDR2 from the germline V gene are SEHNR and FQNEAQ (reference sequence). Full variable domain (remainder filled in from reference TRBV7-9 and TRBJ1-2): DTGVSQNPRHKITKRGQNVTFRCDPISEHNRLYWYRQTLGQGPEFLTYFQNEAQLEKSRLLSDRFSAERPKGSFSTLEIQRTEQGDSAMYLCATQTGEGRGYTFGSGTRLTVV.

This clonotype was seen repeatedly, ten times or more. This chain links TRBV11-2 with TRBJ2-4; 9 nucleotides align to TRBD1. V lost 5 bases and J lost 6; bases outside the gene matches: 11. The CDR3 contains 16 residues. Germline assignment: CDR1 SGHAT and CDR2 FQNNGV. Written as DNA, the CDR3 is TGTGCCAGCAGCCCGTCCGGGACAGGGAGGGGAAACATTCAGTACTTC. Its translation: CASSPSGTGRGNIQYF.

This clonotype appeared many times. This chain connects TRBV9 to TRBJ2-3, with D uncertain. CDR1 is SGDLS and CDR2 is YYNGEE in the germline V gene. V was clipped by 0 bases and J by 2 bases, with 10 bases between them. The CDR3 consists of 15 residues. CDR3 in amino acids: CASSVDALPTDTQYF. CDR3 in DNA: TGTGCCAGCAGCGTAGACGCCCTCCCCACAGATACGCAGTATTTT.

This clonotype has a count of ten or more. The chain has TRBV5-1 and TRBJ2-3; D is unresolved. Per germline, CDR1 SGHRS and CDR2 YFSETQ. The CDR3 covers 15 residues. V shed 0 bases and J shed 0 bases, with 8 bases lying between them. In DNA form, the CDR3 reads TGCGCCAGCAGCTTGGTAGGCCTTAGCACAGATACGCAGTATTTT. It yields the protein CASSLVGLSTDTQYF. Full variable domain (remainder filled in from reference TRBV5-1 and TRBJ2-3): KAGVTQTPRYLIKTRGQQVTLSCSPISGHRSVSWYQQTPGQGLQFLFEYFSETQRNKGNFPGRFSGRQFSNSRSEMNVSTLELGDSALYLCASSLVGLSTDTQYFGPGTRLTVL.

This clonotype was counted at least ten times. The V and J genes are TRBV7-2 and TRBJ2-7; D ambiguous. This CDR3 has 16 residues. The germline V and J ends were trimmed by 1 base and 2 bases, with 15 bases remaining between them. In germline, CDR1 is SGHTA, CDR2 FQGNSA. The CDR3 DNA follows: TGTGCCAGCAGCTTAGAGTCGGGCAGCAAGGCCTACGAGCAGTACTTC. Its translation is CASSLESGSKAYEQYF.

By sample fraction, this clonotype is large. The chain uses TRBV20-1 and TRBJ2-2; D is uncertain. V dropped 0 bases and J dropped 4 bases, with 9 bases sitting between them. Germline V gene sequence: CDR1 DFQATT, CDR2 SNEGSKA (reference sequence). CDR3 length: 14 amino acids. CDR3: CSARDIQTTGELFF. In DNA, the CDR3 is TGCAGTGCTAGAGATATTCAGACCACCGGGGAGCTGTTTTTT.

This clonotype occurred many times. The V call is TRBV5-4, the J call TRBJ1-2; 7 bases align to TRBD1. This CDR3 is 14 amino acids long. In germline, CDR1 is SGHNT, CDR2 YYREEE (reference sequence). V trimming: 3 bases; J trimming: 4 bases; junction bases outside the gene matches: 6. This CDR3 is CASSWRQGSYGYTF. The CDR3 DNA reads TGTGCCAGCAGCTGGAGACAGGGAAGCTATGGCTACACCTTC.

This clonotype was recorded at least ten times. The J gene is TRBJ1-4, the V gene TRBV4-3; D is uncertain. The CDR3 contains 13 residues. The V and J ends lost 1 base and 7 bases respectively, with 7 bases between them. The germline gives CDR1 LGHNA, CDR2 YSLEER. The chain's CDR3 is CASSQVVGEKLFF. Here the CDR3 DNA reads TGCGCCAGCAGCCAAGTTGTTGGTGAAAAACTGTTTTTT.

Ten or more counts support this clonotype. The rearrangement uses TRBV15 and TRBJ2-3, with D possibly TRBD1 on 6 matching bases. The ends were cut back, 0 bases at V and 7 bases at J, with 17 bases in the middle. The CDR3 runs to 16 residues. The V gene's germline CDR1 is LNHNV and CDR2 YYDKDF (reference sequence). The CDR3 reads CATSRDVAAGAYTQYF. The CDR3 DNA follows: TGTGCCACCAGCAGAGATGTCGCGGCAGGGGCCTATACGCAGTATTTT.

In its sample, this clonotype was seen many times. The rearrangement links TRBV6-6 to TRBJ2-2; possibly TRBD1 for D (5 bases). Trimming pared 1 base from V and 7 bases from J, leaving 13 bases between. This CDR3 is built from 15 residues. CDR1 and CDR2 (germline): MNHNY, SVGAGI (reference sequence). CDR3 protein: CASSYYPGWGGELFF. The DNA for the CDR3 is TGTGCCAGCAGTTACTACCCAGGGTGGGGCGGGGAGCTGTTTTTT.

The chain links TRBV20-1 to TRBJ1-1; 8 bases line up with TRBD1. Germline loops: CDR1 DFQATT, CDR2 SNEGSKA (reference sequence). This CDR3 is built from 13 residues. The V gene end was trimmed by 2 bases and the J gene end by 3 bases; junction bases not matched to a gene: 2. The CDR3 sequence is CSARSDRDTEAFF. CDR3 DNA sequence: TGCAGTGCTAGATCGGACAGGGACACTGAAGCTTTCTTT.

This clonotype has ten or more counts. The V and J genes are TRBV6-6 and TRBJ2-7; D not certain. This CDR3 is 12 amino acids long. Germline V gives CDR1 MNHNY, CDR2 SVGAGI (reference sequence). Trimming took 5 bases from V and 4 from J, leaving 9 bases between them. CDR3 region: CASSLNQYEQYF. CDR3 nucleotide sequence: TGTGCCAGCAGTCTAAACCAATACGAGCAGTACTTC.

The chain has TRBV6-6 and TRBJ1-2; TRBD1 is a possible D gene (5 bases). The V gene's germline CDR1 is MNHNY and CDR2 SVGAGI (reference sequence). There are 14 residues in the CDR3. Trimming cost V 4 bases and J 0 bases, with 9 bases left between them. DNA for the CDR3: TGTGCCAGCAGTTGGCAGGGCGCTAACTATGGCTACACCTTC. Translation: CASSWQGANYGYTF.

This clonotype has at least ten counts. This chain joins TRBV27 and TRBJ2-5, with a weak D call TRBD2 (5 bases). The CDR3 has 15 amino acids. V shed 1 base and J shed 4 bases, with 13 bases lying between them. The germline CDR1 and CDR2 sequences are MNHEY and SMNVEV (reference sequence). This CDR3 reads CASSLYSLARETQYF. The DNA of the CDR3 is TGTGCCAGCAGTTTATACAGTCTAGCCAGAGAGACCCAGTACTTC.

Only a few counts were recorded for this clonotype. This may come from a read error, since a much larger clone is one base off. The J gene is TRBJ1-2, the V gene TRBV6-4; D uncertain. CDR3 length equals 10 residues. Germline V gene sequence: CDR1 MRHNA, CDR2 SNTAGT. Here the CDR3 reads CASSDGGCTF. The CDR3 bases are TGTGCCAGCAGTGATGGAGGCTGCACCTTC.

This clonotype was seen many times. This rearrangement joins TRBV10-2 to TRBJ1-3; D is uncertain. V lost 3 bases to trimming and J lost 0 bases, with 9 bases between them. The CDR3 covers 15 residues. Germline CDR1 WSHSY, CDR2 SAAADI. CDR3: CASSDRANSGNTIYF. The CDR3 nucleotides read TGCGCCAGCAGTGACCGGGCCAACTCTGGAAACACCATATATTTT.

By share, this clonotype counts as large (0.1 to 1%). V usage is TRBV6-5 and J usage is TRBJ1-2; D is possibly TRBD1 (5 bases). The ends were cut back, 6 bases at V and 0 bases at J, with 11 bases in the middle. CDR1 is MNHEY and CDR2 is SVGAGI in the germline V gene. This CDR3 has 14 amino acids. In DNA form, the CDR3 reads TGTGCCAGCAGCCTCAGGGATTCTAACTATGGCTACACCTTC. Translated, it gives CASSLRDSNYGYTF.

The rearrangement joins TRBV5-1 to TRBJ2-3; D is unresolved. There are 15 residues in the CDR3. The germline V gene encodes CDR1 SGHRS and CDR2 YFSETQ. V was trimmed by 4 bases and J by 8 bases, leaving 20 bases between them. Here the CDR3 reads CASSGRGTTDSTQYF. The CDR3 region has the DNA TGCGCCAGCAGCGGTCGAGGCACTACAGACTCTACGCAGTATTTT.

Here the CDR3 reads CASSSGTSGTYEQYF. The DNA for the CDR3 is TGTGCCAGCAGTTCGGGGACTAGCGGGACCTACGAGCAGTACTTC. The V gene is TRBV2, the J gene TRBJ2-7, with 13 positions matching TRBD2. V dropped 5 bases and J dropped 2; count of bases not matched to a gene: 3. Germline V gives CDR1 SNHLY, CDR2 FYNNEI. The CDR3 extends over 15 amino acids. Based on the CDR3 plus reference TRBV2 and TRBJ2-7, the full variable domain is EPEVTQTPSHQVTQMGQEVILRCVPISNHLYFYWYRQILGQKVEFLVSFYNNEISEKSEIFDDQFSVERPDGSNFTLKIRSTKLEDSAMYFCASSSGTSGTYEQYFGPGTRLTVT.

The sample holds many counts of this clonotype. This chain joins TRBV5-1 and TRBJ1-1, with D maybe TRBD1 (6 bases). CDR3 length equals 15 residues. Trimming stripped 4 bases from V and 2 bases from J, with 15 bases between. CDR1 SGHRS and CDR2 YFSETQ come from the germline V gene. The CDR3 spells CASSAMGHLNTEAFF. In DNA form, the CDR3 reads TGCGCCAGCAGCGCTATGGGACACCTAAACACTGAAGCTTTCTTT. The full variable domain, completed using reference TRBV5-1 and TRBJ1-1, is KAGVTQTPRYLIKTRGQQVTLSCSPISGHRSVSWYQQTPGQGLQFLFEYFSETQRNKGNFPGRFSGRQFSNSRSEMNVSTLELGDSALYLCASSAMGHLNTEAFFGQGTRLTVV.

By share, this clonotype counts as medium-sized. This CDR3 reads CASRRPGLAGGGEQFF. The CDR3 DNA is TGTGCCAGCAGAAGGCCGGGACTAGCGGGGGGAGGTGAGCAGTTCTTC. The chain combines TRBV12-3 or TRBV12-4 with TRBJ2-1; 15 bases are a match to TRBD2. V shed 6 bases, J shed 9 bases, and the junction held 9 bases outside the gene matches. The CDR3 length is 16 residues.

This clonotype was seen a few times. The V call is TRBV6-5, the J call TRBJ2-3; D gene unclear. Trimming cost V 6 bases and J 2 bases, with 9 bases left between them. The CDR3 is made up of 13 amino acids. The germline V gene encodes CDR1 MNHEY and CDR2 SVGAGI. The chain's CDR3 is CASRGLNTDTQYF. CDR3 DNA: TGTGCCAGCAGAGGGTTGAACACAGATACGCAGTATTTT.

This clonotype has a count of ten or more. The chain is built from TRBV10-3 and TRBJ2-4; D is possibly TRBD2 (6 bases). V gave up 0 bases and J gave up 10 bases, with 7 bases separating them. The germline gives CDR1 ENHRY, CDR2 SYGVKD. The CDR3 extends over 12 amino acids. The CDR3 coding sequence is TGTGCCATCAGTGAGTCGGGACTGATTCAGTACTTC. Translation gives CAISESGLIQYF.

Many counts were recorded for this clonotype. The rearrangement joins TRBV2 to TRBJ2-7; 9 bases fit TRBD1. The CDR3 is made up of 14 amino acids. The germline V gene encodes CDR1 SNHLY and CDR2 FYNNEI. Trimming cost V 1 base and J 2 bases; bases outside gene matches: 0. CDR3 DNA sequence: TGTGCCAGCAGTGAAGGGACAGGGGCCTACGAGCAGTACTTC. It codes for CASSEGTGAYEQYF.

This clonotype was seen many times. The J gene is TRBJ2-5, the V gene TRBV29-1; 8 positions match TRBD1. From germline, CDR1 is SQVTM and CDR2 ANQGSEA. The V gene end was trimmed by 7 bases and the J gene end by 2 bases; junction bases not matched to a gene: 3. The CDR3 covers 12 residues. CDR3 sequence (DNA): TGCAGCGGCCGGACAGGGCAAGAGACCCAGTACTTC. Amino acids: CSGRTGQETQYF.

This clonotype was observed many times. The chain employs TRBV7-2 and TRBJ2-2, with D unresolved. This CDR3 has 12 residues. Germline CDR1 is SGHTA and CDR2 is FQGNSA. Trimming removed 6 bases from V and 5 bases from J, with 7 bases in between. The chain's CDR3 is CASRIKTGELFF. The CDR3 coding sequence is TGTGCCAGCAGAATAAAAACCGGGGAGCTGTTTTTT.

Judged by abundance, this clonotype is medium-sized. The chain combines TRBV11-2 with TRBJ2-2; unclear D gene. The V gene lost 7 bases and the J gene lost 8 bases, with 11 bases spanning the gap. Looked up from germline, CDR1 is SGHAT and CDR2 is FQNNGV. This CDR3 region has 12 residues. The CDR3 bases are TGTGCCAGCACCATACGATGGGGGGAGCTGTTTTTT. Amino acid sequence: CASTIRWGELFF.

This clonotype was recorded at least ten times. This rearrangement joins TRBV5-1 to TRBJ2-7; 7 bases match TRBD1. V shed 4 bases, J shed 11 bases, and the junction held 12 bases outside the gene matches. Germline loops: CDR1 SGHRS, CDR2 YFSETQ. The CDR3 length is 13 residues. CDR3 DNA: TGCGCCAGCAGCGGTACTGGACAGGCGATTAAGTACTTC. This sequence encodes CASSGTGQAIKYF.

This clonotype has a count of ten or more. The V call is TRBV20-1, the J call TRBJ1-6; TRBD1 matches 8 bases. V gave up 0 bases and J gave up 8 bases; unmatched junction bases: 6. The CDR3 covers 15 residues. From germline, CDR1 is DFQATT and CDR2 SNEGSKA (reference sequence). This chain's CDR3 is CSARDDGQGHSPLHF. The CDR3 DNA sequence: TGCAGTGCTAGAGATGACGGACAGGGTCATTCACCCCTCCACTTT.

This clonotype was picked up many times. The chain couples TRBV27 to TRBJ1-5; 8 nucleotides match TRBD1. V shed 4 bases and J 6 bases; nucleotides not matched to a gene: 8. Germline CDR1 reads MNHEY; CDR2 reads SMNVEV (reference sequence). The CDR3 has 15 amino acids. CDR3 sequence (DNA): TGTGCCAGCAGTTCGACAGGGGAGGGTTTTCAGCCCCAGCATTTT. Protein product: CASSSTGEGFQPQHF.

In its sample, this clonotype was seen many times. CDR3 protein: CASRPGGTGELFF. Written as DNA, the CDR3 is TGTGCCAGCAGGCCAGGGGGCACCGGGGAGCTGTTTTTT. V usage is TRBV12-3 or TRBV12-4 and J usage is TRBJ2-2; 7 bases agree with TRBD1. The CDR3 contains 13 residues. V was clipped by 6 bases and J by 4 bases; unmatched bases: 2.